Listed below are T cell receptor beta chains from one sample, sequenced in a study of blood T cell repertoires in COVID-19. Sequencing was performed with immunoSEQ multiplex PCR; in TCRdb, only in-frame clones are kept and a portion is missing. The repertoire holds some 170,000 clones, with around 76% as singletons. The sequencing sample was made of peripheral blood. All receptors derive from a woman aged 70-85 years with acute or convalescent COVID-19. Both conserved end residues are trimmed from each CDR3.

v_gene	j_gene	CDR3aa
TRBV7-2	TRBJ2-3	ASSLGLELDTQY
TRBV4-1	TRBJ1-1	ASSQEPVLRATEAF
TRBV7-9	TRBJ2-5	ASSSQWRAEETQY
TRBV20-1	TRBJ2-3	SEMGTDTQY
TRBV7-2	TRBJ2-3	ASSLGTSGGRGATQY
TRBV2	TRBJ1-5	ASSAGQGRMGPQH
TRBV6-1	TRBJ2-7	ASSEQGGGPPYEQY
TRBV10-3	TRBJ2-2	AIRETGGVAGELF
TRBV4-3	TRBJ2-2	ASSQETPSAHTGELF
TRBV2	TRBJ1-5	ASRGQGYNQPQH